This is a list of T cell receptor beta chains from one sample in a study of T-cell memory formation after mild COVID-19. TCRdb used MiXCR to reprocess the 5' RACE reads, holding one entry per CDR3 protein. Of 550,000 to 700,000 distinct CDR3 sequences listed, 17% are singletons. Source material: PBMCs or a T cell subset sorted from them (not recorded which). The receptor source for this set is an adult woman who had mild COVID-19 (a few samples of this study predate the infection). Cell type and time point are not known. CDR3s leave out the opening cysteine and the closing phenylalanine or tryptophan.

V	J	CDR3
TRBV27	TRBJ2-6	ASSYRPSEVPTGANVLT
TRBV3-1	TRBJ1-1	ASSQEGKRATEAF
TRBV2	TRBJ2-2	ASTQRGTGELF
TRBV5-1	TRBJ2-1	ASSSFREAPYNEQF
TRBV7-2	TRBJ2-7	ASSLKAAGSYEQY
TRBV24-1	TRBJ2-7	APCLGTLRPYEQY
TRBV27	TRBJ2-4	ASSSPGTASKGNIQY
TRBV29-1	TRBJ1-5	SVGSQPQH
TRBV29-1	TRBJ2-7	SVVAEDTSYEQY
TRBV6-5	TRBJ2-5	ASSYSINQETQY
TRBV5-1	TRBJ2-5	ASSTRTGKETQY